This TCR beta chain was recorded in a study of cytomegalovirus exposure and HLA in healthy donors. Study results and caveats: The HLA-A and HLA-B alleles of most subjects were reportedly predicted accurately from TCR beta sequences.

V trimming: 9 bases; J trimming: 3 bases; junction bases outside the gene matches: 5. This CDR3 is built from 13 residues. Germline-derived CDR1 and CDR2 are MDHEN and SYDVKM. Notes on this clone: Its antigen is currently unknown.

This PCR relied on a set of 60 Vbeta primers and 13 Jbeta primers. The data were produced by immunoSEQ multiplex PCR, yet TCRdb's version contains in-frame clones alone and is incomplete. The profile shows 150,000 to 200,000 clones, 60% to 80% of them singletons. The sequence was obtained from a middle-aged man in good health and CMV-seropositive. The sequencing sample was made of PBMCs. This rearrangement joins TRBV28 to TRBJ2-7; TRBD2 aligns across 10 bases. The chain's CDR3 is CASRTSGIYEQYF. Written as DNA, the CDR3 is TGTGCCAGTCGGACTAGCGGAATCTACGAGCAGTACTTC.